The source of this T cell receptor (beta chain) is a study of patients and donors after allogeneic stem cell transplantation. Germline CDR1 is MNHNY and CDR2 is SVGAGI (reference sequence). This CDR3 region has 14 residues. Trimming took 7 bases from V and 1 from J, leaving 11 bases between them. One entry per CDR3 protein, called by TCRdb with MiXCR from the RT-PCR reads. The table records about 90,000 distinct CDR3 sequences, roughly 43% of them present only once. The sample consisted of blood, either unsorted or a sorted T cell fraction (not recorded which). The V call is TRBV6-6, the J call TRBJ1-5; D gene uncertain. The sequence derives from a human donor who was either an allogeneic HSCT recipient or a stem cell or donor lymphocyte infusion donor (not recorded which). It is not recorded whose cells these are; they may come from a transplant donor. CDR3: CASTPTRSNQPQHF. The CDR3 nucleotides read TGTGCCAGCACCCCTACTAGGAGCAATCAGCCCCAGCATTTT.